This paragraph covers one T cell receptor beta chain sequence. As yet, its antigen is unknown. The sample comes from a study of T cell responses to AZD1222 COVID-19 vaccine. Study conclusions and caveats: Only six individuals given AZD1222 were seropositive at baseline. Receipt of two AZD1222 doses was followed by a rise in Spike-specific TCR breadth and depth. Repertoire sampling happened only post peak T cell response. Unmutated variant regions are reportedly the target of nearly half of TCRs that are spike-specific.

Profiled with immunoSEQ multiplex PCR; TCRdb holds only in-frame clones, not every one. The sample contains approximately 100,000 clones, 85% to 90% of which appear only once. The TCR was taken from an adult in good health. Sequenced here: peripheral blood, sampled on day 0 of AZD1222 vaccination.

The CDR3: CASSWQAGETQYF. CDR3 DNA: TGCGCCAGCAGCTGGCAGGCTGGCGAGACCCAGTACTTC. This chain joins TRBV5-1 and TRBJ2-5; no reliable D call. The V end was cut by 3 bases, the J end by 5 bases, with 11 bases between. The CDR3 consists of 13 residues. The germline CDR1 and CDR2 sequences are SGHRS and YFSETQ.